Listed below are T cell receptor beta chains from one sample, sequenced in a study of blood T cell repertoires in COVID-19. Libraries were prepared by immunoSEQ multiplex PCR; TCRdb keeps only in-frame clonotypes and omits some of them. The table has 130,000 to 150,000 clones, 88% seen once; the top ten hold roughly 2.1%. Sequencing input: peripheral blood. The receptors derive from a human donor in a cohort sampled during active COVID-19. CDR3s include the opening cysteine and the closing phenylalanine or tryptophan. Each record gives: D gene, J gene, clone size, V gene, CDR3 protein, CDR3 DNA. D genes are given only for firm matches. The size of a clone is reported for some rows only, either as once, few or many, or as a class for expanded clones.

D gene: TRBD2; J gene: TRBJ2-5; clone size: once; V gene: TRBV30; CDR3 protein: CAWSVGTSGSQETQYF; CDR3 DNA: TGTGCCTGGAGTGTCGGGACTAGCGGGAGTCAAGAGACCCAGTACTTC
D gene: TRBD1; J gene: TRBJ1-2; clone size: -; V gene: TRBV7-2; CDR3 protein: CASSGMTGNYGYTF; CDR3 DNA: TGTGCCAGCAGCGGAATGACAGGGAACTATGGCTACACCTTC
D gene: -; J gene: TRBJ2-1; clone size: -; V gene: TRBV9; CDR3 protein: CASSVAGGGNEQFF; CDR3 DNA: TGTGCCAGCAGCGTAGCTGGGGGAGGCAATGAGCAGTTCTTC
D gene: -; J gene: TRBJ1-1; clone size: -; V gene: TRBV5-1; CDR3 protein: CASRFRGGPSMNTEAFF; CDR3 DNA: TGCGCCAGCAGGTTCCGGGGGGGACCCTCCATGAACACTGAAGCTTTCTTT
D gene: TRBD2; J gene: TRBJ2-2; clone size: -; V gene: TRBV10-2; CDR3 protein: CASSSASGGRNTGELFF; CDR3 DNA: TGCGCCAGCAGTAGCGCTAGCGGGGGTCGAAACACCGGGGAGCTGTTTTTT
D gene: TRBD1; J gene: TRBJ1-2; clone size: -; V gene: TRBV19; CDR3 protein: CASSTNRQGLDGYTF; CDR3 DNA: TGTGCCAGTAGTACAAACAGACAGGGTTTGGATGGCTACACCTTC
D gene: -; J gene: TRBJ1-5; clone size: -; V gene: TRBV12-3/TRBV12-4; CDR3 protein: CASSLNSNQPQHF; CDR3 DNA: TGTGCCAGCAGTCTTAATAGCAATCAGCCCCAGCATTTT
D gene: -; J gene: TRBJ2-3; clone size: -; V gene: TRBV15; CDR3 protein: CATSRGSGTDTQYF; CDR3 DNA: TGTGCCACCAGCAGAGGCAGTGGCACAGATACGCAGTATTTT
D gene: -; J gene: TRBJ2-7; clone size: -; V gene: TRBV29-1; CDR3 protein: CSVSRSRTYEQYF; CDR3 DNA: TGCAGCGTTTCACGTTCCAGGACCTACGAGCAGTACTTC
D gene: -; J gene: TRBJ2-7; clone size: -; V gene: TRBV7-2; CDR3 protein: CASRWTGNYEQYF; CDR3 DNA: TGTGCCAGCCGATGGACTGGAAACTACGAGCAGTACTTC
D gene: TRBD2; J gene: TRBJ2-7; clone size: -; V gene: TRBV7-4; CDR3 protein: CASSLDRWGLAGKVWQYF; CDR3 DNA: TGTGCCAGCAGCTTAGATCGGTGGGGACTAGCGGGGAAGGTATGGCAGTACTTC
D gene: TRBD1; J gene: TRBJ1-2; clone size: -; V gene: TRBV4-3; CDR3 protein: CASSRTDRGQEYGYTF; CDR3 DNA: TGCGCCAGCAGCCGCACAGACAGGGGACAAGAATATGGCTACACCTTC